This T cell receptor beta chain was sequenced for a study of blood T cell repertoires in COVID-19. Overall study context: Collection of acute and convalescent COVID-19 samples took place in the United States, Italy and Spain. T cells, B-cell-depleted T cells, or PBMCs provided the cDNA or gDNA that served as material.

In the original processing: Reference gene primer amplification yielded estimated nucleated cell counts. Here immunoSEQ multiplex PCR was the method, and the copy in TCRdb shows in-frame clones only, minus some. That table gives V, J and clone size, and the DNA gave D and trimming. The data contain about 140,000 clones, approximately 83% of them seen just once; the ten biggest clones take up approximately 5.3%. Participants reported their clinical history, and cohort assignment relied on those reports. This CDR3 spans 13 amino acids. The germline V gene has CDR1 SGHRS and CDR2 YFSETQ. V was clipped by 1 base and J by 9 bases, with 11 bases between them.

The rearrangement uses TRBV5-1 and TRBJ2-1; the D gene is possibly TRBD2 (5 bases). The receptor was isolated from a man between 65 and 80 years old who had been exposed to COVID-19. Sequenced input: PBMCs or T cells enriched from blood (not recorded which). The CDR3 nucleotides are TGCGCCAGCAGCTTGAACGAGAGGGCTGAGCAGTTCTTC. Residues: CASSLNERAEQFF.